This T cell receptor (beta chain) was observed in a study of T-cell memory formation after mild COVID-19. Overall study results and limits: Mainly CM and EM harbored the contracting CD4+ clones; mainly EMRA harbored the CD8+ ones. Contracting clones, day 15 to 85, had balanced CD4/CD8, and later expanders favored CD4+.

Sample barcodes and UMIs were carried by the TCR alpha and TCR beta cDNA libraries that 5'RACE generated with constant-segment primers. Each CDR3 protein is one row after TCRdb ran MiXCR on the 5' RACE reads. This table holds approximately 490,000 distinct CDR3 sequences, around 21% found once. The CDR3 is 16 residues long. CDR1 and CDR2 from the germline V gene are LNHNV and YYDKDF (reference sequence). Trimming at V came to 5 bases and at J to 6 bases, leaving 15 bases not matched to a gene. Points on this clonotype: What it binds is unknown.

Sequencing was carried out using PBMCs or a T cell subset sorted from them (not recorded which). The TCR comes from an adult woman who had mild COVID-19 (a few samples of this study predate the infection). Cell type and time point are not known. This sequence joins TRBV15 and TRBJ1-1; TRBD1 agrees at 7 bases. In DNA form, the CDR3 reads TGTGCCACCAGCGTAGAGGCGGGGACAGCTAGACCTGAAGCTTTCTTT. Its translation: CATSVEAGTARPEAFF.